This is a list of T cell receptor beta chains from one sample in a study of cytomegalovirus exposure and HLA in healthy donors. Sequencing used immunoSEQ multiplex PCR; TCRdb keeps in-frame clones, though not all of them. The sample consists of about 180,000 clones, about 79% of them appearing once. Sequenced: PBMCs. Receptor source: a girl aged 2-10 years in good health and CMV-seropositive. The CDR3 runs from the conserved cysteine through the conserved F or W. The order of the fields is J gene, D gene, clone size, CDR3 length, V gene, CDR3 DNA, CDR3 protein. D genes are given only for firm matches. Clone size is not always given. Where it is, it says once, few, many or a class for expanded clones.

J gene: TRBJ2-2; D gene: NA; clone size: NA; CDR3 length: 13; V gene: TRBV11-3; CDR3 DNA: TGTGCCAGCAGCCCAAGGGGTCCCGGGGAGCTGTTTTTT; CDR3 protein: CASSPRGPGELFF
J gene: TRBJ1-3; D gene: TRBD1; clone size: NA; CDR3 length: 15; V gene: TRBV7-8; CDR3 DNA: TGTGCCAGCAGCTTGGGGACAGGCTCTGGAAACACCATATATTTT; CDR3 protein: CASSLGTGSGNTIYF
J gene: TRBJ1-4; D gene: TRBD1; clone size: NA; CDR3 length: 15; V gene: TRBV27; CDR3 DNA: TGTGCCAGCATCTCCCTCGGCAGGGGGCCTGAAAAACTGTTTTTT; CDR3 protein: CASISLGRGPEKLFF
J gene: TRBJ2-1; D gene: TRBD1; clone size: NA; CDR3 length: 16; V gene: TRBV5-6; CDR3 DNA: TGTGCCAGCAGCCAGGAGATAGGACAGGGCCTGGGCGAGCAGTTCTTC; CDR3 protein: CASSQEIGQGLGEQFF
J gene: TRBJ1-1; D gene: NA; clone size: NA; CDR3 length: 12; V gene: TRBV28; CDR3 DNA: TGTGCCAGCAGCGGCGGGGGTAAGGGAGCTTTCTTT; CDR3 protein: CASSGGGKGAFF
J gene: TRBJ1-1; D gene: TRBD1; clone size: once; CDR3 length: 13; V gene: TRBV10-1; CDR3 DNA: TGCGCCAGCAGACGGGGACAGGACACTGAAGCTTTCTTT; CDR3 protein: CASRRGQDTEAFF
J gene: TRBJ1-4; D gene: NA; clone size: NA; CDR3 length: 12; V gene: TRBV14; CDR3 DNA: TGTGCCAGCAGCGACCTCAGGGGAAAACTGTTTTTT; CDR3 protein: CASSDLRGKLFF
J gene: TRBJ2-1; D gene: TRBD1; clone size: NA; CDR3 length: 14; V gene: TRBV11-1; CDR3 DNA: TGTGCCAGCAGCGCAGACAGGGTTTACAATGAGCAGTTCTTC; CDR3 protein: CASSADRVYNEQFF
J gene: TRBJ2-2; D gene: NA; clone size: NA; CDR3 length: 14; V gene: TRBV30; CDR3 DNA: TGTGCCTGGAGCCCCCAGTATATCGCCGGGGAGCTGTTTTTT; CDR3 protein: CAWSPQYIAGELFF
J gene: TRBJ1-1; D gene: NA; clone size: NA; CDR3 length: 16; V gene: TRBV29-1; CDR3 DNA: TGCAGCGTCCTCCCCACCCTAAGAACGGTTAATACTGAAGCTTTCTTT; CDR3 protein: CSVLPTLRTVNTEAFF
J gene: TRBJ1-2; D gene: NA; clone size: NA; CDR3 length: 12; V gene: TRBV28; CDR3 DNA: TGTGCCAGCGGTGGTGAGAAGCATGGCTACACCTTC; CDR3 protein: CASGGEKHGYTF
J gene: TRBJ2-3; D gene: TRBD2; clone size: NA; CDR3 length: 16; V gene: TRBV15; CDR3 DNA: TGTGCCACCAGCCCTTTGGCGGGAGCCGGCACAGATACGCAGTATTTT; CDR3 protein: CATSPLAGAGTDTQYF
J gene: TRBJ2-7; D gene: NA; clone size: few; CDR3 length: 14; V gene: TRBV5-1; CDR3 DNA: TGCGCCAGCAGCTTGGAAGGCAGGCAGTACGAGCAGTACTTC; CDR3 protein: CASSLEGRQYEQYF
J gene: TRBJ2-7; D gene: TRBD1; clone size: NA; CDR3 length: 12; V gene: TRBV29-1; CDR3 DNA: TGCAGCGCCGAGCAGGGGGCGCGTGAGCAGTACTTC; CDR3 protein: CSAEQGAREQYF
J gene: TRBJ2-3; D gene: TRBD2; clone size: NA; CDR3 length: 15; V gene: TRBV28; CDR3 DNA: TGTGCCAGCAGTTCGGGACTAGCGGGAGTAGATACGCAGTATTTT; CDR3 protein: CASSSGLAGVDTQYF
J gene: TRBJ1-3; D gene: TRBD1; clone size: NA; CDR3 length: 20; V gene: TRBV4-1; CDR3 DNA: TGCGCCAGCAGCCTACCATGGGACAGTCAAAGGACCAGCTCTGGAAACACCATATATTTT; CDR3 protein: CASSLPWDSQRTSSGNTIYF
J gene: TRBJ2-3; D gene: TRBD2; clone size: NA; CDR3 length: 17; V gene: TRBV7-2; CDR3 DNA: TGTGCCAGCAGCTTAGTTCAGGCTAGCGGCTACACAGATACGCAGTATTTT; CDR3 protein: CASSLVQASGYTDTQYF
J gene: TRBJ1-1; D gene: NA; clone size: few; CDR3 length: 13; V gene: TRBV2; CDR3 DNA: TGTGCCAGCAGGCACCGGGGGAACACTGAAGCTTTCTTT; CDR3 protein: CASRHRGNTEAFF